This T cell receptor (beta chain) was identified during a study of tumor and adjacent non-tumor tissue in lung cancer. Turning to the study itself: There were 12 adenocarcinoma, a couple of squamous cell carcinoma and 1 small cell lung cancer cases.

No cell sorting was done before RNA was extracted from the tissue. Study conclusions and caveats: Compared with tumor, normal lung showed significantly lower TCR diversity. Patients with more diverse tumor TCRs had worse survival. Top 100 clones took a larger repertoire share in normal lung.

Germline V gene lookup returns CDR1 DFQATT and CDR2 SNEGSKA (reference sequence). The CDR3 contains 14 residues when both ends are counted. Three rounds of nested PCR, following a modified ARM-PCR protocol, produced the TCRbeta library. In TCRdb, the multiplex PCR reads were re-called with MiXCR into one record per CDR3 protein. The sample comprises over 110,000 distinct CDR3 sequences, 66% of which are singletons, and 15% to 20% rests with the top ten. This clonotype occurred once. The antigen is not known. The missing conserved phenylalanine or tryptophan at the end of this CDR3 makes a read error likely. The DNA is left out, because the CDR3 cannot be placed on it with certainty; the CDR3 is given as TCRdb lists it.

The chain recombines TRBV20-1 with TRBJ2-1; the table's D call TRBD1 went unverified against the DNA. The material sequenced was lung tumor tissue. This receptor was taken from a man in his fifties or sixties with small cell lung cancer. CDR3 region: CSAGAGDGGDEHFV.